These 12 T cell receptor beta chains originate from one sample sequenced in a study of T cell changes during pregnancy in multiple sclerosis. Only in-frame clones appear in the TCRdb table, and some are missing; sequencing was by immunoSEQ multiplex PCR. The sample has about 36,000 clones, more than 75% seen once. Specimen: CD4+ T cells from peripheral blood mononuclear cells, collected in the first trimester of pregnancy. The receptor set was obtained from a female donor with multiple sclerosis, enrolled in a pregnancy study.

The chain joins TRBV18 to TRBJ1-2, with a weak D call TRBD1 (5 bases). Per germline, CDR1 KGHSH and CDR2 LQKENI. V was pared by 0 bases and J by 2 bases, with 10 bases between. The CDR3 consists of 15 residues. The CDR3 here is CASSPPQGNNYGYTF. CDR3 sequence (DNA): TGTGCCAGCTCACCACCGCAGGGAAACAACTATGGCTACACCTTC.

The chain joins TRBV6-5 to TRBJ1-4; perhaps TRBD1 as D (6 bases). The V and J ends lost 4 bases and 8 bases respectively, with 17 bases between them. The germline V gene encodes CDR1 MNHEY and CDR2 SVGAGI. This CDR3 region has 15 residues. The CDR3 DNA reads TGTGCCAGCAGTTTCTTACAGGGAACGGACGAAAAACTGTTTTTT. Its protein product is CASSFLQGTDEKLFF.

DNA for the CDR3: TGTGCCAGCAGCTTAGAGAGAATCCACGGTGAGCAGTTCTTC. This sequence encodes CASSLERIHGEQFF. The chain carries TRBV7-8 and TRBJ2-1; no definite D call. CDR3 length equals 14 residues. The germline gives CDR1 SGHVS, CDR2 FQNEAQ. V was cut by 1 base and J by 9 bases, with 13 bases left in between. The variable domain in full, completed from reference TRBV7-8 and TRBJ2-1, reads GAGVSQSPRYKVAKRGQDVALRCDPISGHVSLFWYQQALGQGPEFLTYFQNEAQLDKSGLPSDRFFAERPEGSVSTLKIQRTQQEDSAVYLCASSLERIHGEQFFGPGTRLTVL.

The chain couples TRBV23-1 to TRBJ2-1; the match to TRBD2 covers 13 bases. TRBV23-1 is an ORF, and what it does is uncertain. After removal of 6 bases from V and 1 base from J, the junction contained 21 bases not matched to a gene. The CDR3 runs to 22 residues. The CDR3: CASSPTNPGLAGWDGSYNEQFF. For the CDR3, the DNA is TGCGCCAGCAGCCCGACAAACCCGGGACTAGCGGGATGGGATGGGTCCTACAATGAGCAGTTCTTC.

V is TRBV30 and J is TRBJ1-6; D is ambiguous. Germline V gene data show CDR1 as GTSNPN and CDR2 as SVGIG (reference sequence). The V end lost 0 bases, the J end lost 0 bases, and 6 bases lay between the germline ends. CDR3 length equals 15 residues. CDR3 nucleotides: TGTGCCTGGAGTGTCCAGGTCTCCTATAATTCACCCCTCCACTTT. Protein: CAWSVQVSYNSPLHF.

The CDR3 protein is CASSLDREKGGYTF. CDR3 coding DNA: TGTGCCAGCAGCTTGGACAGGGAGAAGGGTGGCTACACCTTC. The rearrangement joins TRBV5-4 to TRBJ1-2, with D possibly TRBD1 on 6 matching bases. The CDR3 spans 14 residues. Per germline, CDR1 SGHNT and CDR2 YYREEE (reference sequence). V was pared by 0 bases and J by 7 bases, with 13 bases between.

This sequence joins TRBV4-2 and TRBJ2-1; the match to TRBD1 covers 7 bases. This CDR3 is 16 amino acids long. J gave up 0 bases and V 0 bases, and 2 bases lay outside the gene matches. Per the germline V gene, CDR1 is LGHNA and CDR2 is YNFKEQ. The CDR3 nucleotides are TGTGCCAGCAGCCAAGAAGACAGGGTCTCCTACAATGAGCAGTTCTTC. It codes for CASSQEDRVSYNEQFF.

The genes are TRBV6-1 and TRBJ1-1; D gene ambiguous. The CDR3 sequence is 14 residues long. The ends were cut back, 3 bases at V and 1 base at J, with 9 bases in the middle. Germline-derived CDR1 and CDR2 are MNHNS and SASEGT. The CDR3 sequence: CASSEGGPNTEAFF. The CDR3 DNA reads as TGTGCCAGCAGTGAGGGAGGGCCGAACACTGAAGCTTTCTTT.

CDR3: CASSQHLAGGQETQYF. The CDR3 nucleotides read TGTGCCAGCAGCCAACATCTAGCGGGGGGACAAGAGACCCAGTACTTC. V and J are TRBV14 and TRBJ2-5; the match to TRBD2 covers 11 bases. The CDR3 loop spans 16 amino acids. V lost 2 bases and J lost 2; bases outside the gene matches: 4. The germline CDR1 and CDR2 sequences are SGHDN and FVKESK. Full variable domain (outside the CDR3, taken from reference TRBV14 and TRBJ2-5): EAGVTQFPSHSVIEKGQTVTLRCDPISGHDNLYWYRRVMGKEIKFLLHFVKESKQDESGMPNNRFLAERTGGTYSTLKVQPAELEDSGVYFCASSQHLAGGQETQYFGPGTRLLVL.

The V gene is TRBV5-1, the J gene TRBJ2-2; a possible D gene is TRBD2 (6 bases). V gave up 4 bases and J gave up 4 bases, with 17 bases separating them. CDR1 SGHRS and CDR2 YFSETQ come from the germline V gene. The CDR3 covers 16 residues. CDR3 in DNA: TGCGCCAGCAGCCCCTTAGCGGAGACCTCCACCGGGGAGCTGTTTTTT. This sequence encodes CASSPLAETSTGELFF.

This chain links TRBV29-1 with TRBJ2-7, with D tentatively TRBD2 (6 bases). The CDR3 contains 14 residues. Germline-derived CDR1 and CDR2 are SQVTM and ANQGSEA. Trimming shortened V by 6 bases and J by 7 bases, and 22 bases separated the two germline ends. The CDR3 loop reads CSVSGRGGINEQYF. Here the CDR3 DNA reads TGCAGCGTCTCCGGTCGGGGCGGGATCAATGAGCAGTACTTC.

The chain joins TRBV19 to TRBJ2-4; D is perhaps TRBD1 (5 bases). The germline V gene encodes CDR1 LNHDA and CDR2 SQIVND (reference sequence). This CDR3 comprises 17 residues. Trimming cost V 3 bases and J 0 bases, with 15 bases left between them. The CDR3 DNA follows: TGTGCCAGTAGTATCCAGGGTTTGGGTCGAGCCAAAAACATTCAGTACTTC. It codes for CASSIQGLGRAKNIQYF.